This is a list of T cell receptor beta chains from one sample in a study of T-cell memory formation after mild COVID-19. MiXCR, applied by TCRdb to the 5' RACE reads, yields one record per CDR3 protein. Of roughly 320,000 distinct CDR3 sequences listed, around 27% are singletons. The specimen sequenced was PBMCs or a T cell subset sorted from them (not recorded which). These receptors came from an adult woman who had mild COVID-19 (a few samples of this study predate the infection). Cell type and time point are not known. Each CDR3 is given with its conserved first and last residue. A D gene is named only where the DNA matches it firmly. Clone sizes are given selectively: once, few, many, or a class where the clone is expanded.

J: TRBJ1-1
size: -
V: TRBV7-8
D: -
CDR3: CASSRDTAEARSEAFF
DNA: TGTGCCAGCAGCCGAGATACAGCTGAGGCGCGCTCTGAAGCTTTCTTT

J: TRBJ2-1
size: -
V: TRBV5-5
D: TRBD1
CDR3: CASSLGDRAGNEQFF
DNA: TGTGCCAGCAGCTTAGGGGACAGGGCAGGGAATGAGCAGTTCTTC

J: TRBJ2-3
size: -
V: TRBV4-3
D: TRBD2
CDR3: CASSQGGAGIDTQYF
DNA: TGCGCCAGCAGCCAAGGAGGAGCGGGAATAGATACGCAGTATTTT

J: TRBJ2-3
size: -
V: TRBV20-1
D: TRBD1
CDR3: CSAKDRGRGPDTQYF
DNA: TGCAGTGCTAAAGACAGGGGGAGGGGTCCAGATACGCAGTATTTT

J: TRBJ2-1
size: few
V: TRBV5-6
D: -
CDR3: CASSTSNEQFF
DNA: TGTGCCAGCAGCACCTCCAATGAGCAGTTCTTC

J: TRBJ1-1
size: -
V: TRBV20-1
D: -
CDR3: CSTPRGGVEAFF
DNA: TGCAGTACCCCGAGGGGAGGGGTTGAAGCTTTCTTT

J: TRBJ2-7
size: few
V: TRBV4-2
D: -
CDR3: CASSLRASAHYEQYF
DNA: TGTGCCAGCAGCCTCAGGGCTAGCGCCCACTACGAGCAGTACTTC

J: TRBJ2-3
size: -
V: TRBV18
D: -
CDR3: CASSPLEPGDTQYF
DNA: TGTGCCAGCTCACCACTCGAACCGGGAGATACGCAGTATTTT

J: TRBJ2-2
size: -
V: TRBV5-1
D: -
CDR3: CASSYWGDNTGELFF
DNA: TGCGCCAGCAGTTACTGGGGGGATAACACCGGGGAGCTGTTTTTT

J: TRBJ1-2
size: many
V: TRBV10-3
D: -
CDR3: CAISESGVGNGGYTF
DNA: TGTGCCATCAGTGAGAGTGGGGTTGGGAATGGCGGCTACACCTTC

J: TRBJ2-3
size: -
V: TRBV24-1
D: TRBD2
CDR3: CATSRREWTDTQYF
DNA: TGTGCCACCAGTCGGCGGGAGTGGACAGATACGCAGTATTTT

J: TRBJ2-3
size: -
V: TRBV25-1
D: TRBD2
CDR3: CASGGVLDTQYF
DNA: TGTGCTAGCGGGGGGGTTTTGGATACGCAGTATTTT

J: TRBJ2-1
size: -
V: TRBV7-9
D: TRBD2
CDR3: CASGDSGGNEQFF
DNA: TGTGCCTCCGGAGATTCGGGGGGCAATGAGCAGTTCTTC

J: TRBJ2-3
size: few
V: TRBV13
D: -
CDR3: CASRPQGPKLDTQYF
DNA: TGTGCCAGCAGGCCGCAGGGGCCAAAGCTAGATACGCAGTATTTT

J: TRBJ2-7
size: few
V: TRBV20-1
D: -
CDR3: CSANTGASYEQYF
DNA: TGCAGTGCCAACACCGGGGCTTCCTACGAGCAGTACTTC

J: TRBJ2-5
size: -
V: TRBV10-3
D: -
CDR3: CAITSGLGETQYF
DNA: TGTGCCATCACCTCGGGCCTCGGGGAGACCCAGTACTTC

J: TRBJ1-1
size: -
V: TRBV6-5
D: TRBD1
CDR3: CASSLPNRGGSTEAFF
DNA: TGTGCCAGCAGCCTCCCAAACAGGGGCGGTAGCACTGAAGCTTTCTTT

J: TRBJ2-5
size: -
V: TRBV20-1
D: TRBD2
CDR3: CSARASGGGETQYF
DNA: TGCAGTGCTAGAGCTAGCGGGGGTGGGGAGACCCAGTACTTC

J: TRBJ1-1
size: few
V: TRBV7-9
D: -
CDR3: CASSRRQVMNTEAFF
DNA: TGTGCCAGCAGCCGACGACAGGTGATGAACACTGAAGCTTTCTTT

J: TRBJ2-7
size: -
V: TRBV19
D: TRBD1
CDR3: CASSASGTGLQYF
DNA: TGTGCCAGTAGTGCCTCCGGGACAGGGCTGCAGTACTTC

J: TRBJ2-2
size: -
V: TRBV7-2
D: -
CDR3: CASSLVLPGELFF
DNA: TGTGCCAGCAGCTTAGTTCTTCCCGGGGAGCTGTTTTTT

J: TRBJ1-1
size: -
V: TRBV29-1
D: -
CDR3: CSARGRMNTEAFF
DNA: TGCAGCGCACGAGGACGGATGAACACTGAAGCTTTCTTT

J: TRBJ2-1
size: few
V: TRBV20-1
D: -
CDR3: CSASGAGLRNNEQFF
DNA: TGCAGTGCCTCGGGGGCCGGACTCCGAAACAATGAGCAGTTCTTC

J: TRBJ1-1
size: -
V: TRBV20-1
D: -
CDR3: CRPGDMNTEAFF
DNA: TGCAGACCTGGGGACATGAACACTGAAGCTTTCTTT

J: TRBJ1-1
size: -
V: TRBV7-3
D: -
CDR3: CASSPEGVEAFF
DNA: TGTGCCAGCAGCCCAGAGGGGGTTGAAGCTTTCTTT

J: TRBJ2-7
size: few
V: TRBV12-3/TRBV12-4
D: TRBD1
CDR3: CASSGGQDFSYEQYF
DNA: TGTGCCAGCAGTGGGGGACAGGACTTCTCCTACGAGCAGTACTTC

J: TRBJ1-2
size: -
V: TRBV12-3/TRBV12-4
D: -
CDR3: CASSIQQGIYGYTF
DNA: TGTGCCAGCAGCATTCAACAGGGAATCTATGGCTACACCTTC